This entry describes one TCR beta chain. The sample comes from a study of blood T cell repertoires in COVID-19. The CDR3 runs to 15 residues. V shed 0 bases and J shed 5 bases, with 13 bases lying between them. The germline CDR1 and CDR2 sequences are MNHNS and SASEGT. Repertoires were generated with immunoSEQ multiplex PCR, while TCRdb's copy carries only in-frame clones and drops some. The table has roughly 160,000 clones, about 87% seen once. The specimen was peripheral blood. The origin of this receptor is a man aged 60 to 69 with COVID-19, enrolled during active disease. The chain links TRBV6-1 to TRBJ2-5; D might be TRBD1 (5 bases). The CDR3 DNA reads TGTGCCAGCAGTGAAGCATCGGTCGCAGGGGAGACCCAGTACTTC. Its translation is CASSEASVAGETQYF.